This T cell receptor beta chain was captured in a study of PD-L1 blockade in urothelial cancer. Germline V CDR1 and CDR2: LNHDA, SQIVND (reference sequence). The CDR3 spans 16 residues. With 1 base removed from V and 2 bases from J, the gap between germline ends came to 12 bases. Generated by immunoSEQ multiplex PCR, the TCRdb table keeps only in-frame clones and is missing some. Among about 100,000 clones listed, roughly 84% were seen once. Sequenced material: PBMCs, taken around atezolizumab (anti-PD-L1) treatment. The chain carries TRBV19 and TRBJ1-5; D call uncertain. The TCR originated in a man aged 50 or older with urothelial cancer. The CDR3 DNA sequence: TGTGCCAGTAGTATAGGGGGAGGGTTGCGCAATCAGCCCCAGCATTTT. It is translated as CASSIGGGLRNQPQHF.